What follows are 22 T cell receptor beta chains derived from one specimen sequenced in a study of T-cell reconstitution after alpha-beta-depleted transplantation in children. Library preparation (for TCRbeta) was performed with unique molecular identifiers. TCRdb processed the PCR reads anew with MiXCR; each CDR3 protein has one entry. This table holds roughly 500,000 distinct CDR3 sequences, roughly an eighth found once. The sequencing here drew on PBMCs from the stem cell graft donor, taken from the stem cell graft. Source of these receptors: a human donor who donated a stem cell graft to a child with combined immunodeficiency.

This chain uses TRBV6-2 or TRBV6-3 with TRBJ2-5; the D gene is possibly TRBD1 (6 bases). CDR3 length: 17 residues. The germline V and J ends were trimmed by 5 bases and 7 bases, with 26 bases remaining between them. Looked up from germline, CDR1 is MNHEY and CDR2 is SVGEGT. DNA of the CDR3: TGTGCCAGCAGTCCGCTTATCGACAGGCTACTTGGCGGGACCCAGTACTTC. It is translated as CASSPLIDRLLGGTQYF.

In this sample, this clonotype turned up a few times. The genes are TRBV30 and TRBJ2-1, with a tentative D call TRBD2 (5 bases). CDR1 GTSNPN and CDR2 SVGIG come from the germline V gene (reference sequence). This CDR3 is built from 13 residues. Trimming shortened V by 0 bases and J by 4 bases, and 7 bases separated the two germline ends. The CDR3 nucleotides are TGTGCCTGGAGTGTAACTAGTTACAATGAGCAGTTCTTC. Protein product: CAWSVTSYNEQFF.

This chain joins TRBV7-6 and TRBJ1-3; D unclear. From germline, CDR1 is SGHVS and CDR2 FNYEAQ. The CDR3 is 18 residues long. V lost 4 bases and J lost 0, with 19 bases in between. The CDR3, as DNA: TGTGCCAGCAGCTCCCGCGCGATACACGAAAACTCTGGAAACACCATATATTTT. Translated, it gives CASSSRAIHENSGNTIYF.

The gene calls are TRBV2 and TRBJ1-5; possible D gene TRBD1, 6 bases. Trimming stripped 1 base from V and 4 bases from J, with 11 bases between. Germline CDR1 SNHLY, CDR2 FYNNEI. The CDR3 extends over 15 amino acids. The CDR3 DNA is TGTGCCAGCAGTGAAGGGGGGCACTCTAATCAGCCCCAGCATTTT. Residues: CASSEGGHSNQPQHF. The variable domain in full, completed from reference TRBV2 and TRBJ1-5, reads EPEVTQTPSHQVTQMGQEVILRCVPISNHLYFYWYRQILGQKVEFLVSFYNNEISEKSEIFDDQFSVERPDGSNFTLKIRSTKLEDSAMYFCASSEGGHSNQPQHFGDGTRLSIL.

The genes are TRBV2 and TRBJ2-1, with 10 bases fitting TRBD2. CDR1 is SNHLY, CDR2 FYNNEI, per germline. V was clipped by 6 bases and J by 8 bases; unmatched bases: 13. The CDR3 totals 16 residues. The CDR3 DNA reads TGTGCCAGCAGAGATCCGGGACTAGCGCTCTCTGATGAGCAGTTCTTC. Its translation is CASRDPGLALSDEQFF.

This clonotype appeared a few times. V is TRBV11-2 and J is TRBJ1-3, with D possibly TRBD1 on 5 matching bases. The V end was cut by 0 bases, the J end by 4 bases, with 13 bases between. Germline V gene data show CDR1 as SGHAT and CDR2 as FQNNGV. The CDR3 is 16 residues long. The CDR3 here is CASSLDPGGGGNTIYF. As DNA, the CDR3 is TGTGCCAGCAGCTTAGATCCTGGGGGAGGAGGAAACACCATATATTTT.

This clonotype was observed a handful of times. The chain is built from TRBV2 and TRBJ2-5, with D perhaps matching TRBD1 (6 bases). This CDR3 region has 13 residues. CDR1 is SNHLY and CDR2 is FYNNEI in the germline V gene. V gave up 5 bases and J gave up 1 base, with 8 bases separating them. CDR3 DNA sequence: TGTGCCAGCAGTCGGGACATCCAAGAGACCCAGTACTTC. Encoded protein: CASSRDIQETQYF.

The CDR3 nucleotides are TGTGCCATCAGTGAGTCGTGGGAGCAGTACTTC. Translated: CAISESWEQYF. The V and J genes are TRBV10-3 and TRBJ2-7; no reliable D call. Germline V CDR1 and CDR2: ENHRY, SYGVKD. The germline V and J ends were trimmed by 0 bases and 7 bases, with 4 bases remaining between them. The CDR3 contains 11 residues.

This chain links TRBV12-3 or TRBV12-4 with TRBJ2-4; either TRBD1 or TRBD2 may supply D (5 bases each). The CDR3 is 18 residues long. V dropped 1 base and J dropped 3 bases, with 19 bases sitting between them. The CDR3 DNA reads TGTGCCAGCAGTTTAGGGCGTGACAGTCGGGGTGGCAAAAACATTCAGTACTTC. Translating it yields CASSLGRDSRGGKNIQYF.

This rearrangement joins TRBV12-3 or TRBV12-4 to TRBJ2-7, with TRBD1 identical over 7 bases. V lost 3 bases, J lost 4 bases, and 9 bases stayed unmatched. The CDR3 contains 15 residues. DNA of the CDR3: TGTGCCAGCAGTTTTTATTGGACAGGCACTTACGAGCAGTACTTC. It is translated as CASSFYWTGTYEQYF.

This clonotype came up many times. This chain links TRBV4-2 with TRBJ2-7; the D gene is possibly TRBD2 (5 bases). V was shortened by 4 bases and J by 0 bases, with 10 bases between the two germline ends. Germline CDR1 and CDR2: LGHNA and YNFKEQ. CDR3 length: 14 residues. The chain's CDR3 is CASSPGLLSYEQYF. The CDR3 nucleotides are TGTGCCAGCAGCCCCGGACTCCTCTCCTACGAGCAGTACTTC.

V gene TRBV14 combines with J gene TRBJ2-7; 15 bases are shared with TRBD2. With V trimmed by 1 base and J by 2 bases, 9 bases remained unmatched. The CDR3 is 19 amino acids. Germline CDR1 and CDR2: SGHDN and FVKESK. The DNA of the CDR3 is TGTGCCAGCAGCCAAGGCCCGGGACTAGCGGGAGGCTTGACCTACGAGCAGTACTTC. Translation gives CASSQGPGLAGGLTYEQYF.

The table lists this clonotype with a few counts. This chain links TRBV4-1 with TRBJ2-3; the match to TRBD2 covers 8 bases. J lost 4 bases, V lost 4 bases, and 10 bases had no gene match. Looked up from germline, CDR1 is MGHRA and CDR2 is YSYEKL. This CDR3 has 16 residues. CDR3 sequence: CASSPRLAGMADTQYF. In nucleotides, the CDR3 is TGCGCCAGCAGCCCCAGGCTAGCGGGCATGGCAGATACGCAGTATTTT.

The chain recombines TRBV5-1 with TRBJ1-2; 10 positions agree with TRBD1. The CDR3 runs 18 residues. The ends lost 2 bases at V and 3 bases at J; junction bases unmatched: 13. Germline V gene lookup returns CDR1 SGHRS and CDR2 YFSETQ. CDR3: CASSLPTGQGRGDYGYTF. The CDR3 DNA follows: TGCGCCAGCAGCTTACCTACGGGACAGGGGAGAGGAGACTATGGCTACACCTTC.

This clonotype came up a few times. CDR3: CASMDRVGSTDTQYF. DNA of the CDR3: TGTGCCAGCATGGACAGGGTTGGTAGCACAGATACGCAGTATTTT. The V and J genes are TRBV27 and TRBJ2-3, with 8 bases that match TRBD1. The CDR3 length is 15 residues. From germline, CDR1 is MNHEY and CDR2 SMNVEV (reference sequence). Losses at the gene ends were 7 bases for V and 0 bases for J; bases not matched to a gene: 6.

In its sample, this clonotype was seen a few times. This chain links TRBV28 with TRBJ1-1; tentative D call: TRBD1 (5 bases). Trimming left V 3 bases short and J 7 bases short, with 12 bases between. This CDR3 spans 13 amino acids. The V gene's germline CDR1 is MDHEN and CDR2 SYDVKM. Written as DNA, the CDR3 is TGTGCCAGCAGTTTCCCGGGACGGATTGAAGCTTTCTTT. This sequence encodes CASSFPGRIEAFF. Using reference TRBV28 and TRBJ1-1 for the parts outside the CDR3, the full variable domain is DVKVTQSSRYLVKRTGEKVFLECVQDMDHENMFWYRQDPGLGLRLIYFSYDVKMKEKGDIPEGYSVSREKKERFSLILESASTNQTSMYLCASSFPGRIEAFFGQGTRLTVV.

The chain links TRBV12-3 or TRBV12-4 to TRBJ1-6, with D possibly being TRBD1 (5 bases). The CDR3 length is 16 residues. The ends were cut back, 8 bases at V and 3 bases at J, with 17 bases in the middle. CDR3 in amino acids: CASGRGTNLYNSPLHF. The CDR3 DNA is TGTGCCAGCGGCCGGGGCACAAACCTCTATAATTCACCCCTCCACTTT.

This clonotype was seen ten or more times. The genes are TRBV13 and TRBJ2-5; the D gene is possibly TRBD1 (5 bases). From germline, CDR1 is PRHDT and CDR2 FYEKMQ (reference sequence). The V and J ends lost 3 bases and 5 bases respectively, with 13 bases between them. This CDR3 is built from 14 residues. The CDR3 loop reads CASSFRDSGETQYF. CDR3 in DNA: TGTGCCAGCAGCTTCCGAGATTCAGGGGAGACCCAGTACTTC.

This clonotype was picked up many times. This chain joins TRBV28 and TRBJ2-2; TRBD2 agrees at 11 bases. The CDR3 spans 16 residues. Germline V gives CDR1 MDHEN, CDR2 SYDVKM. V gave up 3 bases and J gave up 3 bases; unmatched junction bases: 3. This chain's CDR3 is CASSLLAGGHTGELFF. The DNA of the CDR3 is TGTGCCAGCAGTTTGTTAGCGGGGGGGCACACCGGGGAGCTGTTTTTT.

This clonotype came up many times. V gene TRBV5-1 combines with J gene TRBJ2-2; TRBD2 matches at 8 bases. The trim removed 4 bases at V and 5 bases at J, leaving 16 bases unmatched. This CDR3 has 18 amino acids. Germline assignment: CDR1 SGHRS and CDR2 YFSETQ. CDR3 loop: CASSLRDSGTARTGELFF. CDR3 coding DNA: TGCGCCAGCAGCCTCCGGGATAGCGGGACCGCGAGAACCGGGGAGCTGTTTTTT.

This clonotype was found a few times. The J gene is TRBJ1-6, the V gene TRBV10-3; weak D call: TRBD1 (5 bases). V dropped 6 bases and J dropped 6 bases, with 21 bases sitting between them. CDR3 length: 17 residues. CDR1 and CDR2 (germline): ENHRY, SYGVKD. CDR3 in amino acids: CAIRSRVGQASNSPLHF. The CDR3 DNA reads TGTGCCATCAGAAGCAGGGTCGGCCAGGCCTCTAATTCACCCCTCCACTTT.

The table lists this clonotype with a few counts. V gene TRBV30 combines with J gene TRBJ1-5; 7 nucleotides align to TRBD1. Germline-derived CDR1 and CDR2 are GTSNPN and SVGIG (reference sequence). The V segment lost 5 bases and the J segment 3 bases; nucleotides outside the gene matches: 4. The CDR3 is 13 amino acids. This chain's CDR3 is CAWGDSSNQPQHF. The CDR3 DNA sequence: TGTGCCTGGGGGGACAGTTCCAATCAGCCCCAGCATTTT.